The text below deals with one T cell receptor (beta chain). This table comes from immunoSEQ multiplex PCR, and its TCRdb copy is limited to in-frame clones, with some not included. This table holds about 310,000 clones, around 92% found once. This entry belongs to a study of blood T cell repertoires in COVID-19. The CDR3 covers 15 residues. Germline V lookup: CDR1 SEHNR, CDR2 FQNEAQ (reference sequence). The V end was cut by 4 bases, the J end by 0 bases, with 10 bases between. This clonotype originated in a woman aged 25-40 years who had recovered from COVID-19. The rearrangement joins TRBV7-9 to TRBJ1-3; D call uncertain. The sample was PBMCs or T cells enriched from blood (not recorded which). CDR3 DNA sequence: TGTGCCAGCAGCTCGATATTACTCTCTGGAAACACCATATATTTT. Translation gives CASSSILLSGNTIYF.